Following are 2 T cell receptor beta chains from one sample sequenced in a study of T cells after yellow fever vaccination. Each CDR3 protein gets one entry after TCRdb re-called the 5' RACE reads with MiXCR. The sample includes a few hundred thousand distinct CDR3 sequences, roughly 17% of them seen just once. The specimen was PBMCs, collected 4 to 5 days after the first yellow fever vaccination. The source is a young man who received the YFV17D yellow fever vaccine.

The CDR3 loop is CASSPDPRDSPLHF. Written as DNA, the CDR3 is TGCGCCAGCAGCCCGGATCCCAGGGATTCACCCCTCCACTTT. The chain has TRBV4-3 and TRBJ1-6, with D maybe TRBD1 (5 bases). The CDR3 sequence is 14 residues long. The V end was cut by 4 bases, the J end by 8 bases, with 12 bases between. In germline, CDR1 is LGHNA, CDR2 YSLEER.

J is TRBJ1-2 and V is TRBV5-1; D gene unclear. Between the trimmed V and J ends, which lost 1 base and 5 bases, there was a span of 12 bases. The CDR3 sequence is 14 residues long. Looked up from germline, CDR1 is SGHRS and CDR2 is YFSETQ. The CDR3, as DNA: TGCGCCAGCAGCTTGCGGTCAGCAGGATATGGCTACACCTTC. Protein sequence: CASSLRSAGYGYTF.